Each of the 27 T cell receptor beta chains below was sequenced from the same sample in a study of cytomegalovirus exposure and HLA in healthy donors. The study ran its PCR with 60 Vbeta and 13 Jbeta primers. Libraries were prepared by immunoSEQ multiplex PCR; TCRdb keeps only in-frame clonotypes and omits some of them. This sample has approximately 150,000 clones, with under 90% found just once. The specimen sequenced was PBMCs. These receptors were taken from a man younger than 35 in good health and CMV-seronegative.

The V and J genes are TRBV25-1 and TRBJ2-1; 8 bases align to TRBD2. J gave up 6 bases and V 10 bases, and 11 bases lay outside the gene matches. Germline assignment: CDR1 MGHDK and CDR2 SYGVNS. This CDR3 spans 14 amino acids. CDR3 nucleotide sequence: TGTGCCACCCATCCAGCGGGGGCCCTCAATGAGCAGTTCTTC. Its protein is CATHPAGALNEQFF.

The genes are TRBV5-1 and TRBJ2-3; D is possibly TRBD2 (7 bases). Germline V CDR1 and CDR2: SGHRS, YFSETQ. The length of the CDR3 is 18 residues. The ends were cut back, 0 bases at V and 2 bases at J, with 19 bases in the middle. The CDR3 reads CASSLDVGGQTSTDTQYF. CDR3 coding DNA: TGCGCCAGCAGCTTGGACGTGGGGGGGCAGACCTCCACAGATACGCAGTATTTT.

The gene calls are TRBV5-1 and TRBJ1-5, with a possible D match to TRBD1 (6 bases). CDR3 length: 14 residues. Deletions cut 0 bases from V and 6 bases from J, with 10 bases between. The germline CDR1 and CDR2 sequences are SGHRS and YFSETQ. The CDR3: CASSLGQGSQPQHF. DNA of the CDR3: TGCGCCAGCAGCTTGGGTCAGGGGAGTCAGCCCCAGCATTTT.

CDR3 region: CASSYNTGSEKLFF. As DNA, the CDR3 is TGCGCCAGCAGCTATAACACAGGGAGTGAAAAACTGTTTTTT. The rearrangement uses TRBV5-1 and TRBJ1-4; a possible D gene is TRBD1 (6 bases). Trimming shortened V by 3 bases and J by 7 bases, and 13 bases separated the two germline ends. Germline assignment: CDR1 SGHRS and CDR2 YFSETQ. The CDR3 runs to 14 residues.

The J gene is TRBJ2-3, the V gene TRBV7-8; TRBD2 aligns across 12 bases. The V gene end was trimmed by 6 bases and the J gene end by 6 bases; junction bases not matched to a gene: 7. The CDR3 covers 15 residues. The V gene's germline CDR1 is SGHVS and CDR2 FQNEAQ. Written as DNA, the CDR3 is TGTGCCAGCAGTTTACTAGCGGGGGGTTTTGATACGCAGTATTTT. Amino acid sequence: CASSLLAGGFDTQYF.

The V and J genes are TRBV7-3 and TRBJ2-5; tentatively, D is TRBD2 (5 bases). The CDR3 totals 14 residues. The V and J ends lost 7 bases and 2 bases respectively, with 14 bases between them. Germline V lookup: CDR1 SGHTA, CDR2 FQGTGA. CDR3 coding DNA: TGTGCCAGCATGAGCGGACGACGACAAGAGACCCAGTACTTC. Protein sequence: CASMSGRRQETQYF. Using reference TRBV7-3 and TRBJ2-5 for the parts outside the CDR3, the full variable domain is GAGVSQTPSNKVTEKGKYVELRCDPISGHTALYWYRQSLGQGPEFLIYFQGTGAADDSGLPNDRFFAVRPEGSVSTLKIQRTERGDSAVYLCASMSGRRQETQYFGPGTRLLVL.

CDR3 in amino acids: CASSLVSRTSGNTIYF. CDR3 sequence (DNA): TGTGCCAGCAGCTTAGTATCCAGGACTTCCGGAAACACCATATATTTT. This chain links TRBV7-8 with TRBJ1-3; D is uncertain. V was clipped by 1 base and J by 4 bases, with 14 bases between them. From germline, CDR1 is SGHVS and CDR2 FQNEAQ. The CDR3 totals 16 residues. The whole variable domain, remainder taken from reference TRBV7-8 and TRBJ1-3, is GAGVSQSPRYKVAKRGQDVALRCDPISGHVSLFWYQQALGQGPEFLTYFQNEAQLDKSGLPSDRFFAERPEGSVSTLKIQRTQQEDSAVYLCASSLVSRTSGNTIYFGEGSWLTVV.

V usage is TRBV2 and J usage is TRBJ2-5; 9 nucleotides agree with TRBD1. The germline V gene has CDR1 SNHLY and CDR2 FYNNEI. With 6 bases clipped from V and 4 bases from J, the junction kept 12 bases outside the gene matches. The CDR3 covers 16 residues. For the CDR3, the DNA is TGTGCCAGCAGAACGACTTACAGGGGGCTAGGAGAGACCCAGTACTTC. It specifies CASRTTYRGLGETQYF.

The rearrangement links TRBV5-1 to TRBJ1-4, with D perhaps matching TRBD1 (6 bases). The CDR3 sequence is 16 residues long. With 0 bases removed from V and 6 bases from J, the gap between germline ends came to 15 bases. CDR1 SGHRS and CDR2 YFSETQ come from the germline V gene. CDR3 sequence reads: CASSLGRGGLYEKLFF. CDR3 sequence (DNA): TGCGCCAGCAGCTTGGGCAGGGGAGGGCTCTATGAAAAACTGTTTTTT. Filled out from reference TRBV5-1 and TRBJ1-4, the complete variable domain reads KAGVTQTPRYLIKTRGQQVTLSCSPISGHRSVSWYQQTPGQGLQFLFEYFSETQRNKGNFPGRFSGRQFSNSRSEMNVSTLELGDSALYLCASSLGRGGLYEKLFFGSGTQLSVL.

The chain couples TRBV7-3 to TRBJ2-1, with 12 bases fitting TRBD2. V was pared by 5 bases and J by 3 bases, with 5 bases of the junction left unmatched. CDR1 SGHTA and CDR2 FQGTGA come from the germline V gene. The CDR3 is made up of 16 amino acids. For the CDR3, the DNA is TGTGCCAGCAGCCTGTGGACTAGCGGGGACTACAATGAGCAGTTCTTC. Protein product: CASSLWTSGDYNEQFF.

This clone has just a few counts. The chain uses TRBV7-9 and TRBJ1-1, with D maybe TRBD1 (6 bases). The V end lost 1 base, the J end lost 7 bases, and 10 bases lay between the germline ends. The CDR3 sequence is 13 residues long. Germline V gives CDR1 SEHNR, CDR2 FQNEAQ (reference sequence). The CDR3 DNA sequence: TGTGCCAGCAGCTTAGTACAGGGCGGTGAAGCTTTCTTT. This translates into CASSLVQGGEAFF. Supplemented by reference TRBV7-9 and TRBJ1-1, the full variable domain reads DTGVSQNPRHKITKRGQNVTFRCDPISEHNRLYWYRQTLGQGPEFLTYFQNEAQLEKSRLLSDRFSAERPKGSFSTLEIQRTEQGDSAMYLCASSLVQGGEAFFGQGTRLTVV.

The chain links TRBV5-6 to TRBJ2-3; D call uncertain. The CDR3 contains 12 residues. Germline values: CDR1 SGHDT, CDR2 YYEEEE. V lost 2 bases to trimming and J lost 3 bases, with 4 bases between them. The chain's CDR3 is CASSLITDTQYF. As DNA, the CDR3 is TGTGCCAGCAGCTTAATAACAGATACGCAGTATTTT.

This chain links TRBV2 with TRBJ2-1; D is possibly TRBD1 (5 bases). The CDR3 is 14 residues long. CDR1 is SNHLY and CDR2 is FYNNEI in the germline V gene. V was clipped by 7 bases and J by 9 bases, with 19 bases between them. DNA for the CDR3: TGTGCCAGCACCAATTTTGGACAATTTTTTGAGCAGTTCTTC. It yields the protein CASTNFGQFFEQFF.

The chain carries TRBV10-3 and TRBJ1-2; no clear D. The germline V gene encodes CDR1 ENHRY and CDR2 SYGVKD. The CDR3 totals 12 residues. The V end was cut by 5 bases, the J end by 8 bases, with 12 bases between. The CDR3 DNA reads as TGTGCCATCAGTCAGGATTTTGGGGGCTACACCTTC. This translates into CAISQDFGGYTF.

This sequence joins TRBV27 and TRBJ1-2; TRBD1 aligns across 11 bases. The CDR3 spans 13 residues. CDR1 and CDR2 from the germline V gene are MNHEY and SMNVEV (reference sequence). J gave up 8 bases and V 7 bases, and 6 bases lay outside the gene matches. The CDR3 region is CASTPDRGRGYTF. The DNA for the CDR3 is TGTGCCAGCACCCCGGACAGGGGGCGAGGCTACACCTTC.

The chain links TRBV5-6 to TRBJ1-5, with unresolved D. This CDR3 has 12 amino acids. V shed 4 bases and J shed 7 bases, with 9 bases lying between them. Germline V gives CDR1 SGHDT, CDR2 YYEEEE. CDR3 nucleotide sequence: TGTGCCAGCAGCCTATCGGGACAGCCCCAGCATTTT. It specifies CASSLSGQPQHF.

The chain couples TRBV12-5 to TRBJ2-2, with a possible D match to TRBD2 (5 bases). This CDR3 has 15 residues. Germline V gene data show CDR1 as LGHNT and CDR2 as FRNRAP. The V gene lost 5 bases and the J gene lost 5 bases, with 15 bases spanning the gap. The CDR3 region has the DNA TGTGCTAGTGGTCCCGAGGGTACACCGACCGGGGAGCTGTTTTTT. Translating gives CASGPEGTPTGELFF.

This clone was seen only a few times. J is TRBJ1-1 and V is TRBV7-9, with D uncertain. Trimming left V 3 bases short and J 1 base short, with 9 bases between. This CDR3 contains 14 residues. The germline V gene encodes CDR1 SEHNR and CDR2 FQNEAQ (reference sequence). CDR3 sequence reads: CASSFPLKNTEAFF. The CDR3 nucleotides read TGTGCCAGCAGCTTCCCTCTAAAGAACACTGAAGCTTTCTTT.

The chain couples TRBV6-1 to TRBJ2-3; TRBD2 aligns across 11 bases. Germline V gene lookup returns CDR1 MNHNS and CDR2 SASEGT. This CDR3 has 14 amino acids. V shed 6 bases and J 7 bases; nucleotides not matched to a gene: 6. CDR3: CASRLAGGVYTQYF. The DNA of the CDR3 is TGTGCCAGCAGGCTAGCGGGGGGTGTTTATACGCAGTATTTT.

The chain employs TRBV19 and TRBJ2-5; D ambiguous. CDR1 and CDR2 (germline): LNHDA, SQIVND (reference sequence). The V gene lost 1 base and the J gene lost 3 bases, with 6 bases spanning the gap. This CDR3 comprises 13 residues. Written as DNA, the CDR3 is TGTGCCAGTAGTATAGGCGGCAAAGAGACCCAGTACTTC. Its protein product is CASSIGGKETQYF.

The chain recombines TRBV29-1 with TRBJ2-5; perhaps TRBD1 as D (8 bases). The CDR3 has 13 residues. The germline CDR1 and CDR2 sequences are SQVTM and ANQGSEA. With 4 bases removed from V and 4 bases from J, the gap between germline ends came to 13 bases. The DNA for the CDR3 is TGCAGCGTTGCAGGGGGCGGGGGAGAGACCCAGTACTTC. Translating gives CSVAGGGGETQYF.

Comment on this clone: One end of the junction fails to match germline, which may point to a read error. The chain links TRBV5-4 to TRBJ2-7, with TRBD1 identical over 10 bases. There are 15 residues in the CDR3. From germline, CDR1 is SGHNT and CDR2 YYREEE (reference sequence). CDR3 bases: TGTGCCAGCAGCTCACCCGGGACAGGGGACTACGGGCAGTACTTC. It is translated as CASSSPGTGDYGQYF.

This clone appeared once. The rearrangement uses TRBV30 and TRBJ1-2; 7 bases are shared with TRBD1. This CDR3 spans 13 amino acids. Germline-derived CDR1 and CDR2 are GTSNPN and SVGIG (reference sequence). V was clipped by 3 bases and J by 2 bases; unmatched bases: 3. CDR3 region: CAWRGGANYGYTF. DNA for the CDR3: TGTGCCTGGAGAGGGGGCGCAAACTATGGCTACACCTTC.

The rearrangement links TRBV5-1 to TRBJ1-5; 7 bases agree with TRBD1. Per germline, CDR1 SGHRS and CDR2 YFSETQ. V was clipped by 4 bases and J by 0 bases; unmatched bases: 4. The CDR3 covers 15 residues. This chain's CDR3 is CASSVTGSSNQPQHF. CDR3 bases: TGCGCCAGCAGCGTGACAGGGTCTAGCAATCAGCCCCAGCATTTT.

The chain is built from TRBV10-3 and TRBJ2-7, with D tentatively TRBD2 (5 bases). Trimming removed 4 bases from V and 5 bases from J, with 21 bases in between. Germline CDR1 and CDR2: ENHRY and SYGVKD. CDR3 length: 16 residues. The CDR3 nucleotides are TGTGCCATCAGTGGCGGCGGGTCCCTCTGGCCCAACGAGCAGTACTTC. Translation gives CAISGGGSLWPNEQYF.

V gene TRBV14 combines with J gene TRBJ2-6, with D perhaps matching TRBD1 (5 bases). This CDR3 is 23 amino acids long. V lost 1 base and J lost 1, with 29 bases in between. CDR1 is SGHDN, CDR2 FVKESK, per germline. CDR3: CASSQGASGLHLTVPSGANVLTF. The CDR3 DNA is TGTGCCAGCAGCCAAGGTGCGTCAGGGCTCCATCTTACGGTTCCATCTGGGGCCAACGTCCTGACTTTC.

The rearrangement links TRBV7-9 to TRBJ2-5; 7 nucleotides match TRBD1. The germline gives CDR1 SEHNR, CDR2 FQNEAQ (reference sequence). Trimming removed 5 bases from V and 2 bases from J; junction bases left unmatched: 8. This CDR3 contains 15 residues. CDR3 in amino acids: CASSNPHRGQETQYF. The CDR3 coding sequence is TGTGCCAGCAGCAACCCCCACAGGGGACAAGAGACCCAGTACTTC.